These T cell receptor beta chains were read from a single sample in a study of neurological immune-mediated disorders. TCRdb recomputed calls from the 5' RACE reads with MiXCR, one row per CDR3 protein. There are around 17,000 distinct CDR3 sequences in the sample; about 20% occur only once, and under 25% lies in the top ten. Sequenced material: PBMCs. All receptors come from a man aged 45 to 65 in good health. CDR3s include the opening cysteine and the closing phenylalanine or tryptophan. A D gene is named only where the DNA matches it firmly. Where a row states a size, it is once, few, many or the class of an expanded clone; other rows omit it.

clone size	V gene	D gene	J gene	CDR3 DNA	CDR3 protein
medium-sized	TRBV5-6	TRBD2	TRBJ2-7	TGTGCCAGCAGCTTCAGAGGGGCGGGAGTCATCGGCGAGCAGTACTTC	CASSFRGAGVIGEQYF
-	TRBV20-1	TRBD2	TRBJ2-5	TGCAGTCACGCCCCAGCGGGAGGGGAGACCCAGTACTTC	CSHAPAGGETQYF
few	TRBV2	-	TRBJ2-7	TGTGCCAGCAGTGCAGAAGGAGAGACGGAGCAGTACTTC	CASSAEGETEQYF
-	TRBV15	-	TRBJ2-6	TGTGCCACCAGCAGGGGGGCTTCTGGGGCCAACGTCCTGACTTTC	CATSRGASGANVLTF
-	TRBV5-1	-	TRBJ2-7	TGCGCCAGCAGCTCCGGGGGAAGGTACGAGCAGTACTTC	CASSSGGRYEQYF
many	TRBV20-1	-	TRBJ2-3	TGCAGTATAAGTCAGCCAACAGATACGCAGTATTTT	CSISQPTDTQYF
many	TRBV30	TRBD2	TRBJ2-2	TGTGCCTGGCGGACTAGCGGGTACTTCACCGGGGAGCTGTTTTTT	CAWRTSGYFTGELFF
-	TRBV7-3	-	TRBJ2-7	-	CASSFYICRAGTSGYEQYF
many	TRBV9	TRBD1	TRBJ2-2	TGTGCCAGCAGCTCACGGACAGGGTTCACCGGGGAGCTGTTTTTT	CASSSRTGFTGELFF
medium-sized	TRBV7-9	TRBD1	TRBJ1-1	TGTGCCAGCAGCTTAGCGGACAGGCAAGTTGCTGAAGCTTTCTTT	CASSLADRQVAEAFF
many	TRBV5-1	-	TRBJ2-1	TGCGCCAGCCGACTTGGTGGGACAAGGAGGGATGAGCAGTTCTTC	CASRLGGTRRDEQFF
medium-sized	TRBV20-1	TRBD2	TRBJ2-7	TGCAGTGCTAGACCTACAGGGACTAGGGGCTACGAGCAGTACTTC	CSARPTGTRGYEQYF
-	TRBV12-3/TRBV12-4	TRBD2	TRBJ2-2	TGTGCCAGCAGGGGCCTCGGGCGGGAGATCACCGGGGAGCTGTTTTTT	CASRGLGREITGELFF
-	TRBV5-5	-	TRBJ1-6	TGTGCCAGCAGCTTGGGAGGGAGGAATTCACCCCTCCACTTT	CASSLGGRNSPLHF
many	TRBV7-2	-	TRBJ2-3	TGTGCCAGCAGCTCCCCCTCGGTCGGCACAGATACGCAGTATTTT	CASSSPSVGTDTQYF
-	TRBV4-3	-	TRBJ1-1	TGCGCCAGCAGCCAAGAAACGAGCAGAGGCACTGAAGCTTTCTTT	CASSQETSRGTEAFF
-	TRBV5-1	TRBD2	TRBJ2-2	TGCGCCAGCAGCTGGGGACTAGCGGGAGGTGCGGAGGAGCTGTTTTTT	CASSWGLAGGAEELFF
many	TRBV7-6	-	TRBJ2-7	TGTGCCAGCAGCCTCGGACAGAGGGGCAACGAGCAGTACTTC	CASSLGQRGNEQYF
many	TRBV20-1	-	TRBJ1-5	TGCAGTGCTGGTTCCGGGGGATCTAATCAGCCCCAGCATTTT	CSAGSGGSNQPQHF
many	TRBV5-1	TRBD2	TRBJ2-1	TGCGCCAGCAGCTCTAGCGGGAGTTGGGATGAGCAGTTCTTC	CASSSSGSWDEQFF
many	TRBV6-5	TRBD2	TRBJ2-7	TGTGCCAGCAGTTACTCAAGCGGGAGTGGCTCCTACGAGCAGTACTTC	CASSYSSGSGSYEQYF
many	TRBV7-2	-	TRBJ2-5	TGTGCCAGCAGCGTCGGGGGGACCCAGTACTTC	CASSVGGTQYF
many	TRBV20-1	TRBD2	TRBJ2-3	TGCAGTCCGGGACTAGCGGGAGACACCACAGATACGCAGTATTTT	CSPGLAGDTTDTQYF
many	TRBV7-3	-	TRBJ2-7	TGTGCCAGCAGCTTAACGTCTACTACCTACGAGCAGTACTTC	CASSLTSTTYEQYF
many	TRBV20-1	TRBD1	TRBJ2-1	TGCAGTGCGAAACAGGGGGAACCTTCAAACAATGAGCAGTTCTTC	CSAKQGEPSNNEQFF
many	TRBV20-1	-	TRBJ2-5	TGCAGTGCTAGAGATTGGCCAGGGGTGAGGGAGACCCAGTACTTC	CSARDWPGVRETQYF
many	TRBV7-6	TRBD1	TRBJ2-1	TGTGCCAGCAGCTTACCTAAGACAGGGGGTGGCGATGAGCAGTTCTTC	CASSLPKTGGGDEQFF
many	TRBV11-2	-	TRBJ2-3	TGTGCCAGCAGCTCCTGGACCCACAAAACGCAGTATTTT	CASSSWTHKTQYF
medium-sized	TRBV6-2/TRBV6-3	-	TRBJ1-6	TGTGCCAGCAGTTACTCGATTGCGAAGAGCAGGCGTTTTCCGTCCCTCCACTTT	CASSYSIAKSRRFPSLHF
many	TRBV12-3/TRBV12-4	-	TRBJ2-5	TGTGCCAGCAGTATGACCAGGGGGGGAGAGACCCAGTACTTC	CASSMTRGGETQYF
many	TRBV4-3	-	TRBJ2-1	TGCGCCAGCAGCCCCCGAGCCTCGAGCTCCTACAATGAGCAGTTCTTC	CASSPRASSSYNEQFF
medium-sized	TRBV29-1	-	TRBJ2-2	TGCAGCGTCATCCCCGGGACTGATAACACCGGGGAGCTGTTTTTT	CSVIPGTDNTGELFF
-	TRBV5-1	-	TRBJ2-1	TGCGCCAGCAGCAACCGCAGCTCTATCAAAGAGCAGTTCTTC	CASSNRSSIKEQFF
many	TRBV4-3	-	TRBJ2-1	TGCGCCAGCAGCCAGACTATCGCCTACAATGAGCAGTTCTTC	CASSQTIAYNEQFF
many	TRBV5-1	TRBD2	TRBJ2-7	TGCGCCAGCAGCAATAATCTGTGGGCTAGCGGAAAATACGAGCAGTACTTC	CASSNNLWASGKYEQYF
many	TRBV4-1	-	TRBJ2-2	TGCGCCAGCAGCCAGGAACGCTACACCGGGGAGCTGTTTTTT	CASSQERYTGELFF
many	TRBV12-3/TRBV12-4	TRBD1	TRBJ2-7	TGTGCCAGCAGTGGGGGGACAGGGCTCGAGCAGTACTTC	CASSGGTGLEQYF
-	TRBV7-8	TRBD1	TRBJ2-3	TGTGCCAGCAGCGTCAACAGGGGTACAGATACGCAGTATTTT	CASSVNRGTDTQYF
-	TRBV4-2	-	TRBJ1-1	TGTGCCAGCAGCCGGCAGCAAAACACTGAAGCTTTCTTT	CASSRQQNTEAFF
many	TRBV20-1	TRBD1	TRBJ2-5	TGCAGTGCGACCGGACAGGGTCGGGAGACCCAGTACTTC	CSATGQGRETQYF
-	TRBV6-5	-	TRBJ1-2	TGTGCCAGCAGTTACCAATCACCGAGGGTAGGCGGCTACACCTTC	CASSYQSPRVGGYTF
many	TRBV3-1	-	TRBJ1-5	TGTGCCAGCAGCCTAGCCCCTAGCAATCAGCCCCAGCATTTT	CASSLAPSNQPQHF
many	TRBV7-2	TRBD1	TRBJ2-2	TGTGCCAGCAGCTATACCGGGACAGGGGGGACCGGGGAGCTGTTTTTT	CASSYTGTGGTGELFF
many	TRBV6-5	TRBD2	TRBJ2-7	TGTGCCAGCAGCCCCGGGACGTTCGGGACTAGCGGTTTTTACGAGCAGTACTTC	CASSPGTFGTSGFYEQYF
-	TRBV6-2/TRBV6-3	-	TRBJ1-1	TGTGCCAGCAGTTACTCGACGGCGAACACTGAAGCTTTCTTT	CASSYSTANTEAFF
-	TRBV11-1	TRBD2	TRBJ2-1	TGTGCCAGCAGCCGTCGTCCCACTAGCGGGAGCTCCTACAATGAGCAGTTCTTC	CASSRRPTSGSSYNEQFF
many	TRBV29-1	-	TRBJ2-2	TGCAGCACCCCCTGGGCCGGGGAGCTGTTTTTT	CSTPWAGELFF
medium-sized	TRBV12-3/TRBV12-4	-	TRBJ1-1	TGTGCCAGCAGTTTCGAGGGGGGTGCTTTCTTT	CASSFEGGAFF
many	TRBV20-1	TRBD1	TRBJ1-6	TGCAGTGCTAGGACCGGGACAGGGGACAATTCACCCCTCCACTTT	CSARTGTGDNSPLHF
-	TRBV7-9	TRBD2	TRBJ2-3	TGTGCCAGCAGCGACCGACTAGCGCCATCTGATACGCAGTATTTT	CASSDRLAPSDTQYF
many	TRBV20-1	TRBD2	TRBJ2-7	TGCAGTGCCCCGCCGGGACTAGCGGGAGTTTTACTGGACGAGCAGTACTTC	CSAPPGLAGVLLDEQYF
many	TRBV5-1	TRBD2	TRBJ2-2	TGCGCCAGCAGTCGCGGGACCGGGACTAGAGTTGTCGCCGGGGAGCTGTTTTTT	CASSRGTGTRVVAGELFF
many	TRBV12-3/TRBV12-4	TRBD1	TRBJ2-5	TGTGCCAGCAGCAAGGGGGCGCGGGAGACCCAGTACTTC	CASSKGARETQYF